The 26 T cell receptor beta chains in this list originate from one sample, sequenced in a study of T cell responses to AZD1222 COVID-19 vaccine. TCRdb's copy holds only in-frame clones and misses some; the assay was immunoSEQ multiplex PCR. The data show 170,000 or so clones, just under 95% seen once. Sequencing was performed on peripheral blood, taken 28 days after the second dose of the MenACWY control vaccine. The receptors derive from an adult who received the MenACWY meningococcal vaccine as a control.

This sequence joins TRBV6-2 or TRBV6-3 and TRBJ1-2; 8 bases are shared with TRBD1. The germline V gene has CDR1 MNHEY and CDR2 SVGEGT. This CDR3 comprises 15 residues. The trim removed 2 bases at V and 7 bases at J, leaving 9 bases unmatched. The CDR3 reads CASSYPETGVPGYTF. CDR3 in DNA: TGTGCCAGCAGTTACCCAGAGACAGGGGTTCCTGGCTACACCTTC.

This chain connects TRBV13 to TRBJ1-4; no reliable D call. V shed 5 bases and J shed 2 bases, with 9 bases lying between them. The CDR3 loop spans 14 amino acids. Germline V gene sequence: CDR1 PRHDT, CDR2 FYEKMQ (reference sequence). CDR3 sequence: CASSPQNTNEKLFF. CDR3 sequence (DNA): TGTGCCAGCAGCCCCCAGAACACTAATGAAAAACTGTTTTTT. The full variable domain, completed using reference TRBV13 and TRBJ1-4, is AAGVIQSPRHLIKEKRETATLKCYPIPRHDTVYWYQQGPGQDPQFLISFYEKMQSDKGSIPDRFSAQQFSDYHSELNMSSLELGDSALYFCASSPQNTNEKLFFGSGTQLSVL.

The chain uses TRBV6-5 and TRBJ1-2; D is unclear. V lost 6 bases to trimming and J lost 0 bases, with 8 bases between them. The CDR3 has 13 residues. From germline, CDR1 is MNHEY and CDR2 SVGAGI. CDR3 residues: CASRTETNYGYTF. In DNA, the CDR3 is TGTGCCAGCAGGACGGAGACTAACTATGGCTACACCTTC.

The chain links TRBV10-2 to TRBJ2-2, with TRBD2 matching over 12 bases. The germline CDR1 and CDR2 sequences are WSHSY and SAAADI. The V gene end was trimmed by 2 bases and the J gene end by 0 bases; junction bases not matched to a gene: 4. The CDR3 is made up of 18 amino acids. CDR3 nucleotides: TGCGCCAGCAGTGAGACTAGCGGGGGGCAAGCGAACACCGGGGAGCTGTTTTTT. This codes for CASSETSGGQANTGELFF.

The CDR3: CATSRDLGRGLSSYNSPLHF. Here the CDR3 DNA reads TGTGCCACCAGCAGAGATCTGGGCAGGGGGCTGAGCTCCTATAATTCACCCCTCCACTTT. The gene calls are TRBV15 and TRBJ1-6; TRBD1 aligns across 8 bases. The CDR3 runs to 20 residues. Germline V lookup: CDR1 LNHNV, CDR2 YYDKDF (reference sequence). Germline trimming cut 0 bases from V and 0 bases from J; bases unmatched to any gene: 10.

Only one count was recorded for this clone. The gene calls are TRBV7-9 and TRBJ1-1; the D is unclear. The V gene's germline CDR1 is SEHNR and CDR2 FQNEAQ (reference sequence). Trimming removed 1 base at V and 11 bases at J, with 11 bases between. This CDR3 spans 12 amino acids. The CDR3 reads CASSLDGQRAFF. CDR3 DNA: TGTGCCAGCAGCTTAGACGGGCAGCGTGCTTTCTTT.

This clone was counted a single time. The rearrangement links TRBV19 to TRBJ1-5; no clear D. The CDR3 consists of 14 residues. Between the trimmed V and J ends, which lost 6 bases and 3 bases, there was a span of 12 bases. Germline values: CDR1 LNHDA, CDR2 SQIVND (reference sequence). The CDR3 protein is CASREGRDNQPQHF. In nucleotides, the CDR3 is TGTGCCAGTAGGGAGGGCCGGGACAATCAGCCCCAGCATTTT.

The chain recombines TRBV27 with TRBJ1-6; 11 bases match TRBD1. The germline CDR1 and CDR2 sequences are MNHEY and SMNVEV (reference sequence). CDR3 length: 18 residues. The junction had 3 bases not matched to a gene; V was cut back by 2 bases and J by 0 bases. The CDR3: CASSLGTGGRSYNSPLHF. The CDR3 coding sequence is TGTGCCAGCAGTTTAGGGACAGGGGGACGCTCCTATAATTCACCCCTCCACTTT.

The chain combines TRBV12-3 or TRBV12-4 with TRBJ1-5; D is ambiguous. The CDR3 consists of 13 residues. Trimming left V 5 bases short and J 7 bases short, with 12 bases between. The CDR3 spells CASSPGSSQPQHF. In DNA form, the CDR3 reads TGTGCCAGCAGTCCTGGGTCAAGCCAGCCCCAGCATTTT.

The CDR3 loop is CASSQRGADGYTF. The CDR3 DNA reads TGTGCCAGCAGCCAAAGGGGAGCCGATGGCTACACCTTC. This rearrangement joins TRBV28 to TRBJ1-2; possible D gene TRBD1, 5 bases. This CDR3 contains 13 residues. V lost 6 bases to trimming and J lost 6 bases, with 14 bases between them. CDR1 is MDHEN, CDR2 SYDVKM, per germline.

V gene TRBV6-6 combines with J gene TRBJ2-7, with 7 bases aligning to TRBD1. The CDR3 has 15 residues. J lost 2 bases, V lost 10 bases, and 14 bases had no gene match. The germline gives CDR1 MNHNY, CDR2 SVGAGI (reference sequence). CDR3 region: CATPSKDRLPYEQYF. In DNA form, the CDR3 reads TGTGCCACCCCGTCCAAGGACAGGCTACCCTACGAGCAGTACTTC.

This sequence joins TRBV5-1 and TRBJ1-1; D unresolved. The V gene's germline CDR1 is SGHRS and CDR2 YFSETQ. Between the trimmed V and J ends, which lost 6 bases and 1 base, there was a span of 16 bases. The CDR3 totals 15 residues. CDR3 protein: CASNQQAFGNTEAFF. CDR3 bases: TGCGCCAGCAACCAGCAGGCGTTCGGGAACACTGAAGCTTTCTTT.

The rearrangement links TRBV27 to TRBJ2-3; D not resolved. This CDR3 spans 11 amino acids. CDR1 is MNHEY and CDR2 is SMNVEV in the germline V gene (reference sequence). The V end lost 5 bases, the J end lost 3 bases, and 3 bases lay between the germline ends. In nucleotides, the CDR3 is TGTGCCAGCAGTCAAACAGATACGCAGTATTTT. Translating it yields CASSQTDTQYF.

V and J are TRBV4-1 and TRBJ1-5; 8 nucleotides align to TRBD1. Germline values: CDR1 MGHRA, CDR2 YSYEKL. The CDR3 runs to 14 residues. Losses at the gene ends were 4 bases for V and 3 bases for J; bases not matched to a gene: 2. This chain's CDR3 is CASSRDRINQPQHF. DNA of the CDR3: TGCGCCAGCAGCCGGGACAGGATCAATCAGCCCCAGCATTTT.

The chain has TRBV5-1 and TRBJ2-7; 7 bases agree with TRBD1. The germline gives CDR1 SGHRS, CDR2 YFSETQ. The CDR3 has 14 residues. Unmatched junction bases numbered 3, after V lost 3 bases and J lost 0 bases. CDR3 DNA: TGCGCCAGCAGCTGGGGACAGAACTCCTACGAGCAGTACTTC. Residues: CASSWGQNSYEQYF.

The chain couples TRBV30 to TRBJ1-1; the D is unclear. Germline CDR1 GTSNPN, CDR2 SVGIG (reference sequence). V lost 3 bases and J lost 6, with 11 bases in between. The CDR3 is made up of 12 amino acids. The CDR3 spells CAWSVGWSEAFF. CDR3 coding DNA: TGTGCCTGGAGCGTGGGTTGGTCTGAAGCTTTCTTT.

The V gene is TRBV19, the J gene TRBJ1-2, with D perhaps matching TRBD1 (6 bases). The V gene lost 6 bases and the J gene lost 4 bases, with 21 bases spanning the gap. CDR3 length: 16 residues. Per the germline V gene, CDR1 is LNHDA and CDR2 is SQIVND (reference sequence). CDR3 DNA sequence: TGTGCCAGTAGGGGACAACAGGGACTCCCCTTCTATGGCTACACCTTC. It yields the protein CASRGQQGLPFYGYTF.

This clone was seen just once. The chain uses TRBV4-1 and TRBJ1-1, with 10 positions matching TRBD1. The length of the CDR3 is 15 residues. The junction had 8 bases not matched to a gene; V was cut back by 5 bases and J by 5 bases. Germline CDR1 and CDR2: MGHRA and YSYEKL. In DNA, the CDR3 is TGCGCCAGCAGCAAACCGGGACAGGGGAGGACTGAAGCTTTCTTT. Its protein is CASSKPGQGRTEAFF.

The V call is TRBV7-2, the J call TRBJ2-2; D is perhaps TRBD1 or TRBD2 (5 bases each). Germline V gives CDR1 SGHTA, CDR2 FQGNSA. The CDR3 spans 13 residues. Trimming removed 6 bases at V and 7 bases at J, with 12 bases between. The CDR3 DNA is TGTGCCAGCAGTCTGGGGACGGGCGGGGAGCTGTTTTTT. Amino acid sequence: CASSLGTGGELFF.

The chain couples TRBV15 to TRBJ1-2, with D maybe TRBD1 (5 bases). The CDR3 totals 14 residues. Trimming left V 6 bases short and J 3 bases short, with 14 bases between. Germline V CDR1 and CDR2: LNHNV, YYDKDF (reference sequence). The CDR3 DNA sequence: TGTGCCACCAGACCCGGGACGGCCGACTATGGCTACACCTTC. Its translation: CATRPGTADYGYTF. Using reference TRBV15 and TRBJ1-2 for the parts outside the CDR3, the full variable domain is DAMVIQNPRYQVTQFGKPVTLSCSQTLNHNVMYWYQQKSSQAPKLLFHYYDKDFNNEADTPDNFQSRRPNTSFCFLDIRSPGLGDTAMYLCATRPGTADYGYTFGSGTRLTVV.

This chain uses TRBV5-1 with TRBJ1-5; 9 positions agree with TRBD1. Unmatched junction bases numbered 2, after V lost 5 bases and J lost 5 bases. CDR3 size: 13 residues. Germline V gene data show CDR1 as SGHRS and CDR2 as YFSETQ. The CDR3 sequence is CASRQGADQPQHF. The DNA of the CDR3 is TGCGCCAGCAGACAGGGGGCGGATCAGCCCCAGCATTTT. Looking up the rest from reference TRBV5-1 and TRBJ1-5 gives the full variable domain: KAGVTQTPRYLIKTRGQQVTLSCSPISGHRSVSWYQQTPGQGLQFLFEYFSETQRNKGNFPGRFSGRQFSNSRSEMNVSTLELGDSALYLCASRQGADQPQHFGDGTRLSIL.

Note on this clone: This specimen includes other DNA sequences encoding the same CDR3. The V and J genes are TRBV6-5 and TRBJ1-2, with TRBD1 matching over 9 bases. The CDR3 is 13 residues long. The germline CDR1 and CDR2 sequences are MNHEY and SVGAGI. After removal of 0 bases from V and 8 bases from J, the junction contained 1 base not matched to a gene. CDR3 in DNA: TGTGCCAGCAGTTACTCGGGACAGGGAGGCTACACCTTC. As protein: CASSYSGQGGYTF.

The chain employs TRBV27 and TRBJ1-4, with TRBD1 as a possible D gene (5 bases). Looked up from germline, CDR1 is MNHEY and CDR2 is SMNVEV (reference sequence). The V end was cut by 5 bases, the J end by 7 bases, with 14 bases between. This CDR3 is built from 14 residues. As DNA, the CDR3 is TGTGCCAGCAGTCCCCAGGGTCGGGGTGAAAAACTGTTTTTT. Its protein product is CASSPQGRGEKLFF.

V gene TRBV7-3 combines with J gene TRBJ2-3; 10 nucleotides match TRBD2. Germline values: CDR1 SGHTA, CDR2 FQGTGA. V shed 2 bases, J shed 3 bases, and the junction held 2 bases outside the gene matches. The CDR3 loop spans 15 amino acids. The CDR3 loop reads CASSLAGLATDTQYF. The CDR3 nucleotides read TGTGCCAGCAGCTTAGCGGGACTAGCGACAGATACGCAGTATTTT.

For the CDR3, the DNA is TGTGCCAGCAGCCACCGACAGTATAATTCACCCCTCCACTTT. This codes for CASSHRQYNSPLHF. The genes are TRBV7-2 and TRBJ1-6; D might be TRBD1 (5 bases). Germline CDR1 reads SGHTA; CDR2 reads FQGNSA. This CDR3 is built from 14 residues. V was pared by 5 bases and J by 4 bases, with 9 bases between.

V is TRBV19 and J is TRBJ2-2, with 10 bases matching TRBD2. Unmatched junction bases numbered 5, after V lost 6 bases and J lost 4 bases. The V gene's germline CDR1 is LNHDA and CDR2 SQIVND (reference sequence). The CDR3 is 15 amino acids. CDR3 nucleotides: TGTGCCAGTAGCCAATCTAGCGGGGGCACCGGGGAGCTGTTTTTT. This translates into CASSQSSGGTGELFF.